Listed below are T cell receptor beta chains from one sample, sequenced in a study of cytomegalovirus exposure and HLA in healthy donors. TCRdb keeps only in-frame clones here, not all; method: immunoSEQ multiplex PCR. The table shows 35,000 to 55,000 clones, with about 78% occurring only once. The sequenced material came from PBMCs. These receptors all come from a woman in her twenties or thirties in good health and CMV-seronegative. Each CDR3 is given with its conserved first and last residue. The order of the fields is V gene, J gene, clone size, D gene, CDR3 protein, CDR3 DNA. A D gene is named only where the DNA matches it firmly. Clone size is given for some rows only: seen once, a few or many times, or a class if the clone is expanded.

>TRBV2|TRBJ1-1|few|TRBD1
CASSLQGDGEAFF
TGTGCCAGCAGTCTACAGGGGGACGGTGAAGCTTTCTTT
>TRBV7-9|TRBJ2-7|.|.
CASSLGHSYEQYF
TGTGCCAGCAGCTTAGGGCACTCCTACGAGCAGTACTTC
>TRBV7-9|TRBJ1-4|.|.
CASSSRGEKLFF
TGTGCCAGCAGCTCACGGGGTGAAAAACTGTTTTTT
>TRBV7-2|TRBJ1-6|.|.
CASSLYTDNNSPLHF
TGTGCCAGCAGCTTATATACGGACAATAATTCACCCCTCCACTTT
>TRBV6-5|TRBJ1-1|.|.
CASSRNRDNYEAFF
TGTGCCAGCAGTCGAAACCGGGACAATTATGAAGCTTTCTTT
>TRBV29-1|TRBJ2-7|.|.
CSVARTDSYEQYF
TGCAGCGTTGCCAGGACAGATTCCTACGAGCAGTACTTC
>TRBV7-2|TRBJ1-3|.|.
CASSLADFSGNTIYF
TGTGCCAGCAGCTTGGCGGACTTTTCTGGAAACACCATATATTTT
>TRBV6-6|TRBJ2-1|few|TRBD1
CASSQQPGQGMDEQFF
TGTGCCAGCAGTCAACAACCGGGACAGGGAATGGATGAGCAGTTCTTC
>TRBV5-1|TRBJ1-6|.|.
CASSLAGMDNSPLHF
TGCGCCAGCAGCTTGGCAGGGATGGATAATTCACCCCTCCACTTT
>TRBV28|TRBJ1-5|.|TRBD1
CASSPGTGYQPQHF
TGTGCCAGCAGTCCCGGGACAGGGTATCAGCCCCAGCATTTT
>TRBV6-1|TRBJ1-2|.|.
CASSVAISYGYTF
TGTGCCAGCAGTGTGGCAATTTCCTATGGCTACACCTTC
>TRBV4-1|TRBJ1-5|.|.
CASSQDLSSNQPQHF
TGCGCCAGCAGCCAAGATCTGAGTAGCAATCAGCCCCAGCATTTT
>TRBV30|TRBJ2-7|.|TRBD2
CASSAGGYYEQYF
TGTGCCTCCTCAGCGGGGGGGTACTACGAGCAGTACTTC
>TRBV30|TRBJ2-3|.|.
CAWSRSGSTDTQYF
TGTGCCTGGAGTCGGAGCGGGTCTACAGATACGCAGTATTTT